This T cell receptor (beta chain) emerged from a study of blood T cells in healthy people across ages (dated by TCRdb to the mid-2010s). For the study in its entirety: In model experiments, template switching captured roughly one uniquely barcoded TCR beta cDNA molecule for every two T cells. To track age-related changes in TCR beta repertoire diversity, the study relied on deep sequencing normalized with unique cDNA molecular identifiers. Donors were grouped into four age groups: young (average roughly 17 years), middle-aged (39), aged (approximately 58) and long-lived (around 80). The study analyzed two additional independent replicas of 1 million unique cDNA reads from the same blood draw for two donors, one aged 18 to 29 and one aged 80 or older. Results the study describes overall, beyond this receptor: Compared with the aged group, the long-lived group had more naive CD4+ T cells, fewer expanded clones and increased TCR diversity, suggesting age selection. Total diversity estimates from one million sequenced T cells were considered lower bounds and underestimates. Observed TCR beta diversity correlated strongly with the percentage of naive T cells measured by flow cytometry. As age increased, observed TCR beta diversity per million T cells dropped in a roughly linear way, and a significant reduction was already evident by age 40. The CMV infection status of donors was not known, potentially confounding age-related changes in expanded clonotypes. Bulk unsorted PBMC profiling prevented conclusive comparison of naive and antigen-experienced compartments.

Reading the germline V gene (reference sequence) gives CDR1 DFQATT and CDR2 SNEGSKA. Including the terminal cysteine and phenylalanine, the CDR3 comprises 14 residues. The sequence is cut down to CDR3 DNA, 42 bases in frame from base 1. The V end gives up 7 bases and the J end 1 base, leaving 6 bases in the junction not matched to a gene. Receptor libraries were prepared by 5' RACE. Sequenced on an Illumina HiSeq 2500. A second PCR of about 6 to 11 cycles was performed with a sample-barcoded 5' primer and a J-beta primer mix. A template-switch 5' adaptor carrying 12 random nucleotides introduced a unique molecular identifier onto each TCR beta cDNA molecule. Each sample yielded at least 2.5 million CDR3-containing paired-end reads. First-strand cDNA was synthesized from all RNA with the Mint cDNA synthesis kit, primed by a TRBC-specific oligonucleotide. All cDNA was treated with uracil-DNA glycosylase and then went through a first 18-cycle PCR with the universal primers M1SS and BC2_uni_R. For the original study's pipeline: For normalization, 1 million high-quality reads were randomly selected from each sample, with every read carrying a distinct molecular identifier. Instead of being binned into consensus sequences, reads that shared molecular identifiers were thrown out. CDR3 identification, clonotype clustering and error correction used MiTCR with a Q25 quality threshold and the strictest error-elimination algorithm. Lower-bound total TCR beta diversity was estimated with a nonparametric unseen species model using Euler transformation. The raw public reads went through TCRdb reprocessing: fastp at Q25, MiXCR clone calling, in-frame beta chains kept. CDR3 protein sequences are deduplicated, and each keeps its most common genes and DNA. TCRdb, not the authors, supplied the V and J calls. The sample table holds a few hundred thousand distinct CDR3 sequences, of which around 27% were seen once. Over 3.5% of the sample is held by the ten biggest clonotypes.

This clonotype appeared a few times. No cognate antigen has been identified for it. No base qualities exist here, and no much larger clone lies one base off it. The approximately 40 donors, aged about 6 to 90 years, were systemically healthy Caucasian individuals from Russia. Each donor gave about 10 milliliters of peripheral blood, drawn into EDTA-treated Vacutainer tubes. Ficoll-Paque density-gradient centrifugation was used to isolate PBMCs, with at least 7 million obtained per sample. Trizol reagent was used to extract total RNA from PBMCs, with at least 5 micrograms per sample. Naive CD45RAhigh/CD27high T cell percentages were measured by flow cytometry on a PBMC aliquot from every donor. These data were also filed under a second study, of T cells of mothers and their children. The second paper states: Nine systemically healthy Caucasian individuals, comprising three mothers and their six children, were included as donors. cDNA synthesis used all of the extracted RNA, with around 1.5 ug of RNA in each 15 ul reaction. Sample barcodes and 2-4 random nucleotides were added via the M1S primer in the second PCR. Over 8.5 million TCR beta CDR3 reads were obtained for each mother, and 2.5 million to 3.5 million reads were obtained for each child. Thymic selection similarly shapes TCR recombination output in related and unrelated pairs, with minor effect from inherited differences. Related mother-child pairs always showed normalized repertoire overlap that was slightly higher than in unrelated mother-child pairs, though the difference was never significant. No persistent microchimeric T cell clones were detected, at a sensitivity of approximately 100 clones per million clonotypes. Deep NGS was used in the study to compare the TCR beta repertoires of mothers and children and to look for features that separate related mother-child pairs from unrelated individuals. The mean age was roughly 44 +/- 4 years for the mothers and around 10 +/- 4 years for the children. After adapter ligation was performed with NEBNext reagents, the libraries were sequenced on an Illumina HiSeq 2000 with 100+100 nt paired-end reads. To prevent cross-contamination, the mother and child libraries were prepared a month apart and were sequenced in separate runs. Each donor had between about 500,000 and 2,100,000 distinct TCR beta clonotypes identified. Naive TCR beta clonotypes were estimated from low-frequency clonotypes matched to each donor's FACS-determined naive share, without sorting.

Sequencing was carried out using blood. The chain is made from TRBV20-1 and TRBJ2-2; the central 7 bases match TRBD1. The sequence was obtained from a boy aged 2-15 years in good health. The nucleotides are TGCAGTGTCAAAGGGGGCGTGAACACCGGGGAGCTGTTTTTT. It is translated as CSVKGGVNTGELFF.